What follows are 13 T cell receptor beta chains derived from one specimen sequenced in a study of tumor-infiltrating lymphocytes in oesophageal squamous cell carcinoma. MiXCR was run by TCRdb on the PCR reads, yielding one entry per CDR3 protein. This sample has 8,000 to 13,000 distinct CDR3 sequences, with around 58% found just once. What was sequenced was esophageal tumor tissue. These receptors all stem from a female donor with esophageal squamous cell carcinoma.

Comments on this clonotype: This CDR3 fails to terminate in the conserved phenylalanine or tryptophan, so it likely reflects a read error. The limits of the CDR3 on the DNA are not certain, so only TCRdb's listed CDR3 is given. This chain joins TRBV7-2 and TRBJ2-7; the table's D gene call, TRBD1, was not cross checked with the DNA. Germline lookup yields CDR1 SGHTA and CDR2 FQGNSA. The CDR3 adds up to 16 amino acids, both ends counted. CDR3 region: CASSSGRADYGYTFGS.

The rearrangement links TRBV7-1 to TRBJ2-5; the match to TRBD1 covers 9 bases. The better agreement between TRBJ2-1 and the DNA end casts doubt on the J call. TRBV7-1 is reported as an ORF; its role is uncertain. The CDR3 length is 16 residues. CDR3 residues: CASSQTRDRVRNEQFF. In DNA, the CDR3 is TGTGCCAGCAGCCAGACCAGGGACAGGGTAAGGAATGAGCAGTTCTTC.

The chain has TRBV7-9 and TRBJ2-1; D may be TRBD1 (6 bases). The CDR3 spans 14 residues. Germline CDR1 and CDR2: SEHNR and FQNEAQ (reference sequence). Trimming stripped 5 bases from V and 8 bases from J, with 16 bases between. The CDR3 nucleotides are TGTGCCAGCAGCCCCAGGGGTGGGGGTGATGAGCAGTTCTTC. It encodes CASSPRGGGDEQFF.

The chain couples TRBV12-3 or TRBV12-4 to TRBJ2-1; TRBD2 aligns across 11 bases. J lost 10 bases, V lost 4 bases, and 12 bases had no gene match. CDR3 length equals 16 residues. CDR3 loop: CASSSHGTSGSYEQFF. The CDR3 coding sequence is TGTGCCAGCAGTTCTCATGGGACTAGCGGATCCTACGAGCAGTTCTTC.

The rearrangement joins TRBV7-6 to TRBJ2-7, with D possibly matching TRBD2 (5 bases). The end of the DNA is better explained by TRBJ2-5, so the J call may be wrong. This CDR3 is 17 amino acids long. Germline V gives CDR1 SGHVS, CDR2 FNYEAQ. The CDR3 protein is CASSLVGPSPGQETQYF. CDR3 sequence (DNA): TGTGCCAGCAGCTTAGTTGGTCCTAGCCCAGGCCAAGAGACCCAGTACTTC.

This chain links TRBV7-2 with TRBJ2-3; 11 nucleotides align to TRBD2. V gave up 5 bases and J gave up 4 bases; unmatched junction bases: 5. The CDR3 spans 15 residues. Germline V gene sequence: CDR1 SGHTA, CDR2 FQGNSA. The chain's CDR3 is CASSVSGRASDTQYF. DNA of the CDR3: TGTGCCAGCAGCGTTAGCGGGAGGGCCTCAGATACGCAGTATTTT.

This clonotype has only a few counts. The junction departs from the called germline gene at one end, perhaps through a read error. V and J are TRBV7-8 and TRBJ1-6; TRBD1 might be the D (5 bases). The CDR3 sequence is 13 residues long. The germline gives CDR1 SGHVS, CDR2 FQNEAQ. The DNA for the CDR3 is TGTGCCAGCAGCCCCCGGGACGGCTCACCCCTCCACTTC. It is translated as CASSPRDGSPLHF. The full variable domain, with the rest looked up from reference TRBV7-8 and TRBJ1-6, is GAGVSQSPRYKVAKRGQDVALRCDPISGHVSLFWYQQALGQGPEFLTYFQNEAQLDKSGLPSDRFFAERPEGSVSTLKIQRTQQEDSAVYLCASSPRDGSPLHFGNGTRLTVT.

By frequency in the sample, this clonotype is medium-sized. The rearrangement links TRBV7-9 to TRBJ2-7; D gene uncertain. The CDR3 totals 14 residues. CDR1 is SEHNR and CDR2 is FQNEAQ in the germline V gene (reference sequence). V was trimmed by 0 bases and J by 4 bases, leaving 10 bases between them. Written as DNA, the CDR3 is TGTGCCAGCAGCTTAGCGAATGCGGTTTACGAGCAGTACTTC. Residues: CASSLANAVYEQYF.

In its sample, this clonotype was seen many times. This chain connects TRBV28 to TRBJ2-7, with D possibly TRBD2 on 6 matching bases. V lost 2 bases to trimming and J lost 3 bases, with 14 bases between them. The CDR3 has 15 residues. CDR1 and CDR2 from the germline V gene are MDHEN and SYDVKM. CDR3 DNA: TGTGCCAGCAGTTTAGATTACGGGGGAAACTACGAGCAGTACTTC. Translated: CASSLDYGGNYEQYF.

The chain recombines TRBV7-3 with TRBJ2-3; TRBD2 matches 10 bases. V was clipped by 2 bases and J by 6 bases; unmatched bases: 2. The germline CDR1 and CDR2 sequences are SGHTA and FQGTGA. The CDR3 loop spans 14 amino acids. CDR3 sequence reads: CASSLGLAVDTQYF. The CDR3 DNA follows: TGTGCCAGCAGCTTAGGACTAGCGGTGGATACGCAGTATTTT.

This chain links TRBV7-8 with TRBJ2-1; tentatively, D is TRBD2 (6 bases). The CDR3 spans 17 residues. Trimming took off 0 bases at V and 0 bases at J, with 12 bases between the two ends. Germline V gene data show CDR1 as SGHVS and CDR2 as FQNEAQ. The CDR3 loop is CASSLATSTVSYNEQFF. CDR3 DNA: TGTGCCAGCAGCTTAGCGACTAGTACCGTCTCCTACAATGAGCAGTTCTTC.

This chain links TRBV6-8 with TRBJ2-2; tentatively, D is TRBD2 (5 bases). The CDR3 has 15 amino acids. The V end was cut by 3 bases, the J end by 5 bases, with 13 bases between. The germline CDR1 and CDR2 sequences are MNHGY and SAAAGT. CDR3 in amino acids: CASSYSRAFTGELFF. CDR3 sequence (DNA): TGTGCCAGCAGTTATTCGCGGGCTTTTACCGGGGAGCTGTTTTTT.

The chain couples TRBV7-4 to TRBJ2-7; 9 bases map to TRBD2. In germline, CDR1 is SGHVT, CDR2 SQSDAQ. The CDR3 length is 17 residues. V gave up 0 bases and J gave up 4 bases; unmatched junction bases: 10. The CDR3 region has the DNA TGTGCCAGCAGCTTAGCGGCGAGTCTAGCGGGGTCTTACGAGCAGTACTTC. Amino acid sequence: CASSLAASLAGSYEQYF.